The table lists the clone carrying this T cell receptor beta chain with a few counts. Its specificity is not known. The sample comes from a study of T-cell reconstitution after alpha-beta-depleted transplantation in children. The germline V and J ends were trimmed by 5 bases and 9 bases, with 20 bases remaining between them. The CDR3 runs to 15 residues. The V gene's germline CDR1 is SEHNR and CDR2 FQNEAQ (reference sequence). Unique molecular identifiers were used in preparing the TCRbeta library. MiXCR, run by TCRdb on the PCR reads, gives a single entry per CDR3 protein. This table has around 490,000 distinct CDR3 sequences, about an eighth appearing once. Study-wide points: Reportedly, roughly two months post-transplant, alpha-beta T cells arose from several hundred expanded graft clones. It was newly produced T cells that mostly accounted for T-cell counts and diversity one year after transplant. The high TCRbeta diversity at day 60 in some patients came from surviving recipient T cells and thymic progenitors.

Here the sequenced sample was PBMCs, mostly from graft donor cells, taken 180 days after TCRalphabeta/CD19-depleted stem cell transplant. The clonotype originates from a female patient under 10 years old who had a stem cell transplant for aplastic anemia, so the T cells may come from the graft donor. The rearrangement uses TRBV7-9 and TRBJ2-1; D may be TRBD1 or TRBD2 (5 bases each). As DNA, the CDR3 is TGTGCCAGCAGCGAACTGGGACCCAAAAGCGGTGAGCAGTTCTTC. Translated, it gives CASSELGPKSGEQFF.